These 11 T cell receptor beta chains originate from one sample sequenced in a study of lymphopenia after photon versus proton radiotherapy. TCRdb's copy holds only in-frame clones and misses some; the assay was immunoSEQ multiplex PCR. The profile shows tens of thousands of clones, more than 85% of them singletons. The source material was peripheral blood, sampled from a patient treated with photon-based radiotherapy. These receptors were obtained from a middle-aged woman with cholangiocarcinoma.

V and J are TRBV7-8 and TRBJ2-7; maybe TRBD2 (6 bases). The V gene's germline CDR1 is SGHVS and CDR2 FQNEAQ. The V end was cut by 0 bases, the J end by 3 bases, with 12 bases between. There are 15 residues in the CDR3. In nucleotides, the CDR3 is TGTGCCAGCAGCTTAGCGGGAGGCAGGATCTACGAGCAGTACTTC. Translated, it gives CASSLAGGRIYEQYF.

In DNA form, the CDR3 reads TGTGCCAGCAGCCAAATTGGACTAGCGGGAGAGGGAGAGACCCAGTACTTC. As protein: CASSQIGLAGEGETQYF. The chain employs TRBV4-2 and TRBJ2-5; TRBD2 aligns across 13 bases. The CDR3 loop spans 17 amino acids. J was trimmed by 4 bases and V by 2 bases; bases with no gene match: 7. In germline, CDR1 is LGHNA, CDR2 YNFKEQ.

The rearrangement links TRBV27 to TRBJ2-4; perhaps D is TRBD1 or TRBD2 (5 bases each). This CDR3 is 16 amino acids long. Trimming stripped 4 bases from V and 0 bases from J, with 13 bases between. The germline V gene encodes CDR1 MNHEY and CDR2 SMNVEV (reference sequence). CDR3 residues: CASSSGRGLAKNIQYF. CDR3 sequence (DNA): TGTGCCAGCAGTTCGGGGCGTGGATTAGCCAAAAACATTCAGTACTTC.

This chain uses TRBV6-5 with TRBJ2-1; 10 bases agree with TRBD1. Trimming removed 4 bases from V and 2 bases from J; junction bases left unmatched: 5. This CDR3 has 16 residues. Germline-derived CDR1 and CDR2 are MNHEY and SVGAGI. The CDR3 spells CASSSPGTGAYNEQFF. The DNA of the CDR3 is TGTGCCAGCAGTTCCCCCGGGACAGGGGCCTACAATGAGCAGTTCTTC.

A few counts support this clone. The chain links TRBV6-5 to TRBJ1-2; possible D gene TRBD1, 6 bases. The V and J ends lost 7 bases and 5 bases respectively, with 17 bases between them. The CDR3 loop spans 14 amino acids. Per germline, CDR1 MNHEY and CDR2 SVGAGI. The CDR3: CASNVQGGRYGYTF. For the CDR3, the DNA is TGTGCCAGCAACGTACAGGGAGGAAGATATGGCTACACCTTC.

The chain uses TRBV6-6 and TRBJ1-5, with D unclear. CDR3 length: 13 amino acids. V gave up 8 bases and J gave up 3 bases, with 11 bases separating them. From germline, CDR1 is MNHNY and CDR2 SVGAGI (reference sequence). CDR3 DNA sequence: TGTGCCAGCGGGTACGGACTCAATCAGCCCCAGCATTTT. Amino acid sequence: CASGYGLNQPQHF.

This clone was counted between two and nine times. This chain uses TRBV2 with TRBJ1-2, with D hard to call. V was shortened by 3 bases and J by 8 bases, with 13 bases between the two germline ends. The CDR3 is 13 amino acids. The germline V gene has CDR1 SNHLY and CDR2 FYNNEI. For the CDR3, the DNA is TGTGCCAGCAGTGATAGGGAAGTAGTGGGCTACACCTTC. Its translation is CASSDREVVGYTF.

The genes are TRBV19 and TRBJ1-1; no reliable D call. CDR1 and CDR2 from the germline V gene are LNHDA and SQIVND (reference sequence). CDR3 length equals 11 residues. The germline V and J ends were trimmed by 8 bases and 1 base, with 5 bases remaining between them. The CDR3 here is CASLKNTEAFF. The CDR3 nucleotides read TGTGCCAGTTTGAAGAACACTGAAGCTTTCTTT.

The chain couples TRBV28 to TRBJ1-5; D unresolved. Trimming removed 4 bases at V and 3 bases at J, with 4 bases between. Germline CDR1 MDHEN, CDR2 SYDVKM. CDR3 length: 12 residues. This CDR3 reads CASSSTNQPQHF. The CDR3 bases are TGTGCCAGCAGTTCGACCAATCAGCCCCAGCATTTT.

The V call is TRBV2, the J call TRBJ2-7, with 8 bases matching TRBD1. J was trimmed by 6 bases and V by 9 bases; bases with no gene match: 10. From germline, CDR1 is SNHLY and CDR2 FYNNEI. This CDR3 region has 13 residues. In nucleotides, the CDR3 is TGTGCCAGGAGCCCTGACAGGGGAAGCGAGCAGTACTTC. It specifies CARSPDRGSEQYF.

This clone has only one observation. This chain joins TRBV30 and TRBJ1-1; a possible D gene is TRBD1 (5 bases). Germline V gene lookup returns CDR1 GTSNPN and CDR2 SVGIG (reference sequence). Between the trimmed V and J ends, which lost 4 bases and 6 bases, there was a span of 18 bases. The CDR3 totals 14 residues. In nucleotides, the CDR3 is TGTGCCTGGACGGCCGGGGGGGTGTTCTCTGAAGCTTTCTTT. Its translation: CAWTAGGVFSEAFF.